This TCR beta chain was observed in a study of Ad26.COV2.S vaccination and SARS-CoV-2 variants. Study-wide results and caveats: Substantial breadth was reportedly displayed by spike-specific CD8+ and CD4+ T cell responses after vaccination. Analytic work on TCR breadth and depth might have understated the full extent of total T cell responses.

CDR3 length equals 13 residues. Germline loops: CDR1 LNHDA, CDR2 SQIVND (reference sequence). The V gene lost 3 bases and the J gene lost 5 bases, with 11 bases spanning the gap. Documented treatment: over 15 received Ad26.COV2.S at low or high dose, single or two shots; roughly five received placebo; per-sample allocation not given. Each sample was drawn 63 days after the first injection (of vaccine or placebo). The data were produced by immunoSEQ multiplex PCR, yet TCRdb's version contains in-frame clones alone and is incomplete. This table has roughly 700,000 clones, 89% appearing once. Comment on this clone: Its cognate antigen is unknown.

This chain uses TRBV19 with TRBJ2-7; possibly TRBD2 for D (5 bases). This clonotype was obtained from a person aged 18 to 59 who received the Ad26.COV2.S COVID-19 vaccine or a placebo. This specimen was peripheral blood, taken in a trial of Ad26.COV2.S vaccine versus placebo. CDR3 nucleotides: TGTGCCAGTAGTATCCGGGAAAGGGACGAGCAGTACTTC. Residues: CASSIRERDEQYF.